The rows below give T cell receptor beta chains drawn from one sample of a study of human T cells and chemical hapten exposure. TCRdb reprocessed the RACE reads via MiXCR and lists one record per CDR3 protein. The repertoire consists of roughly 40,000 distinct CDR3 sequences, with around 9.3% occurring once and the leading ten covering over 12%. The starting material was whole blood, obtained in connection with sensitization to the hapten diphenylcyclopropenone (DPC). Source of these receptors: a woman aged 35 to 49 with alopecia areata. Some clones in this sample may be carry-over from other donors' samples. CDR3s leave out the opening cysteine and the closing phenylalanine or tryptophan. Fields, in order: J gene, D gene, clone size, V gene, CDR3 protein. A D gene is named only where the DNA matches it firmly. Clone size, where shown, is once, few, many, or a class for clones that have expanded.

j_gene: TRBJ1-5
d_gene: -
abundance: few
v_gene: TRBV28
CDR3aa: ASARPGAINQPQH

j_gene: TRBJ1-6
d_gene: TRBD1
abundance: many
v_gene: TRBV4-2
CDR3aa: ASSQEQGWSPLH

j_gene: TRBJ2-3
d_gene: -
abundance: many
v_gene: TRBV7-2
CDR3aa: ASSLFEADTQY

j_gene: TRBJ1-2
d_gene: -
abundance: -
v_gene: TRBV29-1
CDR3aa: SAVILSYGYT

j_gene: TRBJ1-5
d_gene: -
abundance: -
v_gene: TRBV19
CDR3aa: ASSRQPYSNQPQH

j_gene: TRBJ2-4
d_gene: -
abundance: many
v_gene: TRBV7-8
CDR3aa: ASSTRLGDIQY

j_gene: TRBJ2-3
d_gene: -
abundance: many
v_gene: TRBV30
CDR3aa: AWRYGRHTDTQY

j_gene: TRBJ2-7
d_gene: -
abundance: few
v_gene: TRBV6-5
CDR3aa: ASSYARHDWEEQY

j_gene: TRBJ2-2
d_gene: TRBD2
abundance: many
v_gene: TRBV6-4
CDR3aa: ASSESGETGELF

j_gene: TRBJ2-3
d_gene: -
abundance: many
v_gene: TRBV29-1
CDR3aa: SVEDVTAVDTQY

j_gene: TRBJ1-2
d_gene: -
abundance: -
v_gene: TRBV6-1
CDR3aa: ASTYRDANYGYT

j_gene: TRBJ1-1
d_gene: -
abundance: many
v_gene: TRBV18
CDR3aa: ASSPRGAGGNTEAF

j_gene: TRBJ1-6
d_gene: -
abundance: few
v_gene: TRBV6-5
CDR3aa: ASSLTRGGIGSPLH

j_gene: TRBJ2-7
d_gene: -
abundance: many
v_gene: TRBV28
CDR3aa: ASSPSYQSYEQY

j_gene: TRBJ2-3
d_gene: -
abundance: -
v_gene: TRBV9
CDR3aa: ASGSPPDTQY

j_gene: TRBJ2-1
d_gene: TRBD2
abundance: many
v_gene: TRBV18
CDR3aa: ASSPSGGSNEQF

j_gene: TRBJ2-5
d_gene: -
abundance: -
v_gene: TRBV5-1
CDR3aa: ASSPRANRETQY

j_gene: TRBJ1-1
d_gene: -
abundance: many
v_gene: TRBV6-5
CDR3aa: ASSPHGAAGTEAF

j_gene: TRBJ1-5
d_gene: -
abundance: many
v_gene: TRBV2
CDR3aa: ASSDRGVSNQPQH

j_gene: TRBJ1-2
d_gene: -
abundance: many
v_gene: TRBV28
CDR3aa: ASTARGTYGYT

j_gene: TRBJ2-7
d_gene: -
abundance: many
v_gene: TRBV3-1
CDR3aa: ASSQGSVHGEQY

j_gene: TRBJ2-2
d_gene: -
abundance: many
v_gene: TRBV7-2
CDR3aa: ASSLGRFTGELF

j_gene: TRBJ1-6
d_gene: -
abundance: many
v_gene: TRBV19
CDR3aa: ASSSSGGPANSPLH

j_gene: TRBJ1-2
d_gene: -
abundance: -
v_gene: TRBV2
CDR3aa: ASNRQDGYT

j_gene: TRBJ2-1
d_gene: -
abundance: many
v_gene: TRBV28
CDR3aa: ASSDNNEQF

j_gene: TRBJ1-4
d_gene: TRBD1
abundance: many
v_gene: TRBV7-8
CDR3aa: ASSSVGTGGREKLF

j_gene: TRBJ2-2
d_gene: TRBD1
abundance: many
v_gene: TRBV7-6
CDR3aa: ASSSGPGQGGPINTGELF

j_gene: TRBJ1-6
d_gene: -
abundance: few
v_gene: TRBV11-1
CDR3aa: ASSLGRENSPLH

j_gene: TRBJ1-6
d_gene: -
abundance: -
v_gene: TRBV9
CDR3aa: ASSPEMNSPLH

j_gene: TRBJ1-3
d_gene: -
abundance: many
v_gene: TRBV29-1
CDR3aa: SVETPLSPGHTIY

j_gene: TRBJ1-5
d_gene: -
abundance: many
v_gene: TRBV6-2/TRBV6-3
CDR3aa: ASSYSILWGYQPQH

j_gene: TRBJ2-1
d_gene: TRBD2
abundance: many
v_gene: TRBV5-1
CDR3aa: ASVRSAGDHPAAYNEQF

j_gene: TRBJ2-3
d_gene: TRBD2
abundance: many
v_gene: TRBV12-3/TRBV12-4
CDR3aa: ASSGGGTRTDTQY

j_gene: TRBJ2-5
d_gene: TRBD1
abundance: -
v_gene: TRBV2
CDR3aa: ASTRDRAGETQY

j_gene: TRBJ1-2
d_gene: -
abundance: many
v_gene: TRBV20-1
CDR3aa: SAKEYGRPLDYGYT

j_gene: TRBJ2-7
d_gene: -
abundance: -
v_gene: TRBV29-1
CDR3aa: SVARNPYEQY

j_gene: TRBJ2-3
d_gene: TRBD2
abundance: many
v_gene: TRBV29-1
CDR3aa: SVASYGGAPDTQY

j_gene: TRBJ1-6
d_gene: TRBD1
abundance: many
v_gene: TRBV12-3/TRBV12-4
CDR3aa: ASSLKTGGKSPLH

j_gene: TRBJ2-7
d_gene: -
abundance: -
v_gene: TRBV20-1
CDR3aa: SAGVRLSEQY

j_gene: TRBJ2-3
d_gene: -
abundance: many
v_gene: TRBV28
CDR3aa: ASSYAGNPDTQY

j_gene: TRBJ1-4
d_gene: -
abundance: -
v_gene: TRBV30
CDR3aa: ACLSQGLLRKLF